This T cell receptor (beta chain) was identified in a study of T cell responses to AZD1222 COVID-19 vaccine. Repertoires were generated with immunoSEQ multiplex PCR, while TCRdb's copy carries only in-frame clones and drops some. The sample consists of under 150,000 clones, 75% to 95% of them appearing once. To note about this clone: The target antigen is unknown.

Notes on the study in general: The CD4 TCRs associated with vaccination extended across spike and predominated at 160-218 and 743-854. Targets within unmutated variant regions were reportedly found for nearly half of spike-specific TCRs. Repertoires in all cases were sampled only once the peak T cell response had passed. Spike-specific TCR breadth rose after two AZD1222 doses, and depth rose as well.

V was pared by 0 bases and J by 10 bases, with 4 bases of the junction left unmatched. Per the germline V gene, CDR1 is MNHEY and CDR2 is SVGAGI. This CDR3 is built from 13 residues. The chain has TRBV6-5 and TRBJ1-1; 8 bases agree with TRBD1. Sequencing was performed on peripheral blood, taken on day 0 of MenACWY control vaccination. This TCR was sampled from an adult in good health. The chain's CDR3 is CASSYSTGDGAFF. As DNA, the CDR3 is TGTGCCAGCAGTTACTCGACAGGGGATGGAGCTTTCTTT.